This TCR beta chain derives from a study of PD-1 blockade in classical Hodgkin lymphoma. Brentuximab vedotin exposure varied, and every patient relapsed after autologous stem cell transplantation. TCRdb's copy holds only in-frame clones and misses some; the assay was immunoSEQ multiplex PCR. The sample includes about 22,000 clones, around three quarters of them seen just once. The sequence was obtained from a human donor with classical Hodgkin lymphoma. This sample comprised peripheral blood mononuclear cells (PBMCs), obtained before the second cycle of nivolumab.

The CDR3: CASSLVRWGLGSGANVLTF. Written as DNA, the CDR3 is TGTGCCAGCAGCTTAGTAAGGTGGGGCCTCGGATCAGGGGCCAACGTCCTGACTTTC. J is TRBJ2-6 and V is TRBV7-8; possible D gene TRBD1, 5 bases. Trimming shortened V by 1 base and J by 4 bases, and 20 bases separated the two germline ends. From germline, CDR1 is SGHVS and CDR2 FQNEAQ. The CDR3 contains 19 residues.